This TCR beta chain was observed in a study of regulatory T cells in long-lasting Graves disease. Arm-PCR of CDR3 regions and iRepertoire HTBI primers were used to build TCR beta libraries. One entry per CDR3 protein, called by TCRdb with MiXCR from the multiplex PCR reads. Of 540,000 or so distinct CDR3 sequences in the sample, approximately 13% were seen once. This clonotype was recorded many times. Specified time point: newly diagnosed GD, antithyroid drugs for less than 3 months. Scientists built the TCR library using RNA that was extracted from PBMCs. This same sample was also part of a study on T cells in Graves' hyperthyroidism and ophthalmopathy. From that second work: Uncontrolled infections, other autoimmune diseases, pregnancy or lactation led to exclusion of patients.

The origin of this receptor is a young man with Graves disease. The sequences come from peripheral blood mononuclear cells (PBMCs), collected at new diagnosis, from a patient treated with antithyroid drugs.

CDR3 amino acids: CSVEGDGELFF. In DNA form, the CDR3 reads TGCAGCGTTGAAGGGGACGGGGAGCTGTTTTTT. The gene calls are TRBV29-1 and TRBJ2-2; D not certain. The CDR3 length is 11 residues. The V end lost 1 base, the J end lost 7 bases, and 4 bases lay between the germline ends. CDR1 SQVTM and CDR2 ANQGSEA come from the germline V gene.